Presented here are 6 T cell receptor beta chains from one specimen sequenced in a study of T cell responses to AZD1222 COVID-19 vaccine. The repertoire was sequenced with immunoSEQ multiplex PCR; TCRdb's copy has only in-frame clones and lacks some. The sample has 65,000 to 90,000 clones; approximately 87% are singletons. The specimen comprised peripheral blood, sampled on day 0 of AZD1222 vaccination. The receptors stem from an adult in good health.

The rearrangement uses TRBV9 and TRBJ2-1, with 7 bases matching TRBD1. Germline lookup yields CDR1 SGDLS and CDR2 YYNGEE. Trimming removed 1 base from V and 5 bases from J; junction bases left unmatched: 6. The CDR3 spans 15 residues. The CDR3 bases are TGTGCCAGCAGCGTATCGGGACAGCCCAACAATGAGCAGTTCTTC. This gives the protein CASSVSGQPNNEQFF.

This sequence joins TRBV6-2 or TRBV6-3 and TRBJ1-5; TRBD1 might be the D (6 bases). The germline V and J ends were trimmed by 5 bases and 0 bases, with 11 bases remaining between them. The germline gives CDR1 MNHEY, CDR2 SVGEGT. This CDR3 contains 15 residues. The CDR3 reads CASSTTGYSNQPQHF. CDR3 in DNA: TGTGCCAGCAGTACAACAGGGTATAGCAATCAGCCCCAGCATTTT.

CDR3 nucleotide sequence: TGTGCCAGCAGTTTCAGGGACAGGATGAATTCACCCCTCCACTTT. It yields the protein CASSFRDRMNSPLHF. This chain uses TRBV27 with TRBJ1-6; 8 bases map to TRBD1. The germline CDR1 and CDR2 sequences are MNHEY and SMNVEV (reference sequence). The CDR3 covers 15 residues. Losses at the gene ends were 3 bases for V and 7 bases for J; bases not matched to a gene: 5.

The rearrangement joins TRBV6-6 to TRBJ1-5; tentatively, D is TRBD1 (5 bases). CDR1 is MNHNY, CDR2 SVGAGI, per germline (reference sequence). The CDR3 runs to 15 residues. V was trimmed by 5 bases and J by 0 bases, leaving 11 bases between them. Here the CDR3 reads CASSDQGDSNQPQHF. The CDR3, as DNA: TGTGCCAGCAGTGATCAGGGAGATAGCAATCAGCCCCAGCATTTT.

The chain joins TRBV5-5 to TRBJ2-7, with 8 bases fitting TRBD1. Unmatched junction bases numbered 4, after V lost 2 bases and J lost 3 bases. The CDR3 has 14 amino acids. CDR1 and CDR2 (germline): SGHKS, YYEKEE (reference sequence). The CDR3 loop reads CASSFRDRSYEQYF. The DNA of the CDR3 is TGTGCCAGCAGCTTCCGGGACAGGAGCTACGAGCAGTACTTC.

The CDR3 reads CASSQSRSQNSATNEKLFF. CDR3 DNA sequence: TGCGCCAGCAGCCAGTCAAGGAGTCAGAATTCTGCAACTAATGAAAAACTGTTTTTT. This chain connects TRBV4-1 to TRBJ1-4; the D is unclear. Germline lookup yields CDR1 MGHRA and CDR2 YSYEKL. The CDR3 runs to 19 residues. V was shortened by 3 bases and J by 0 bases, with 20 bases between the two germline ends.